The 13 T cell receptor beta chains in this list originate from one sample, sequenced in a study of identical twins (dated by TCRdb to 2016 to 2017). The library was made by 5' RACE. Instrument used: Illumina HiSeq 2000. The public reads were reanalyzed by TCRdb: fastp trimming at Q25, MiXCR alignment, in-frame beta chains only. Each CDR3 protein gets just one entry, which takes the most common genes and DNA from the rows behind it. For this sample there are around 480,000 distinct CDR3 sequences; approximately 14% appear just once. Around 0.57% of the sample is in the top ten clones. These data are also associated with another study on yellow fever vaccine responses in identical twins.

The specimen was CD4+ T cells sorted from blood. The receptors were sampled from a woman between 18 and 29 years old in good health.

V and J are TRBV7-2 and TRBJ1-1, with unresolved D. Trimming removed 1 base at V and 1 base at J, with 10 bases between. CDR3 length: 15 residues. Per the germline V gene, CDR1 is SGHTA and CDR2 is FQGNSA. CDR3 region: CASSLGSIWNTEAFF. The CDR3 DNA follows: TGTGCCAGCAGCTTAGGTAGCATATGGAACACTGAAGCTTTCTTT.

This chain links TRBV3-1 with TRBJ1-6; maybe TRBD1 (5 bases). Germline lookup yields CDR1 LGHDT and CDR2 YNNKEL (reference sequence). The CDR3 is 16 residues long. Trimming removed 5 bases from V and 0 bases from J, with 11 bases in between. The CDR3 loop is CASSMTESSYNSPLHF. The CDR3 DNA reads TGTGCCAGCAGCATGACAGAAAGCTCCTATAATTCACCCCTCCACTTT. Full variable domain (remainder filled in from reference TRBV3-1 and TRBJ1-6): DTAVSQTPKYLVTQMGNDKSIKCEQNLGHDTMYWYKQDSKKFLKIMFSYNNKELIINETVPNRFSPKSPDKAHLNLHINSLELGDSAVYFCASSMTESSYNSPLHFGNGTRLTVT.

The sample holds a few counts of this clonotype. J is TRBJ1-4 and V is TRBV6-5; perhaps TRBD1 as D (5 bases). The CDR3 runs 13 residues. Trimming took off 1 base at V and 7 bases at J, with 7 bases between the two ends. Germline lookup yields CDR1 MNHEY and CDR2 SVGAGI. The CDR3 is CASSYFQGEKLFF. CDR3 nucleotides: TGTGCCAGCAGTTACTTTCAGGGTGAAAAACTGTTTTTT.

The chain combines TRBV12-3 or TRBV12-4 with TRBJ2-3; a possible D gene is TRBD1 (6 bases). The CDR3 extends over 14 amino acids. Trimming took 6 bases from V and 0 from J, leaving 10 bases between them. The CDR3, as DNA: TGTGCCAGCAGCGACAGGTCTAGCACAGATACGCAGTATTTT. Its protein is CASSDRSSTDTQYF.

This chain connects TRBV9 to TRBJ1-2; D not resolved. CDR3 size: 13 residues. V lost 0 bases and J 7 bases, leaving 10 bases between the germline ends. Germline V CDR1 and CDR2: SGDLS, YYNGEE. For the CDR3, the DNA is TGTGCCAGCAGCGTAGGGGAGATCGGTGGCTACACCTTC. Translation: CASSVGEIGGYTF. The full variable domain, its missing parts supplied by reference TRBV9 and TRBJ1-2, is DSGVTQTPKHLITATGQRVTLRCSPRSGDLSVYWYQQSLDQGLQFLIQYYNGEERAKGNILERFSAQQFPDLHSELNLSSLELGDSALYFCASSVGEIGGYTFGSGTRLTVV.

V gene TRBV7-8 combines with J gene TRBJ1-4; D perhaps matches TRBD1 (6 bases). The CDR3 runs 13 residues. V was cut by 2 bases and J by 6 bases, with 7 bases left in between. From germline, CDR1 is SGHVS and CDR2 FQNEAQ. The CDR3 loop reads CASSLRTDEKLFF. Here the CDR3 DNA reads TGTGCCAGCAGCTTACGGACAGATGAAAAACTGTTTTTT.

V is TRBV28 and J is TRBJ2-7; TRBD1 or TRBD2 may be the D gene (5 bases each). This CDR3 is 14 amino acids long. Germline CDR1 is MDHEN and CDR2 is SYDVKM. V gave up 4 bases and J gave up 6 bases, with 16 bases separating them. CDR3 sequence (DNA): TGTGCCAGCAGTTCACCGACGGGGCAGCGCGAGCAGTACTTC. This sequence encodes CASSSPTGQREQYF.

The V gene is TRBV12-3 or TRBV12-4, the J gene TRBJ2-7; D is unclear. The CDR3 has 14 residues. V was pared by 6 bases and J by 0 bases, with 12 bases between. CDR3 sequence: CASSRTTLSYEQYF. CDR3 nucleotide sequence: TGTGCCAGCAGCCGCACTACCCTCTCCTACGAGCAGTACTTC.

The gene calls are TRBV7-3 and TRBJ2-1; D not resolved. CDR3 size: 15 residues. The germline CDR1 and CDR2 sequences are SGHTA and FQGTGA. Trimming took 5 bases from V and 0 from J, leaving 11 bases between them. The CDR3: CASSAGFRSYNEQFF. For the CDR3, the DNA is TGTGCCAGCAGCGCCGGCTTCCGCTCCTACAATGAGCAGTTCTTC.

The table lists this clonotype with many counts. This chain links TRBV28 with TRBJ2-2; D not resolved. From germline, CDR1 is MDHEN and CDR2 SYDVKM. The CDR3 contains 13 residues. Trimming stripped 0 bases from V and 1 base from J, with 0 bases between. The CDR3 coding sequence is TGTGCCAGCAGTTTATGGAACACCGGGGAGCTGTTTTTT. Translating it yields CASSLWNTGELFF.

The rearrangement joins TRBV5-1 to TRBJ1-1, with unresolved D. CDR1 SGHRS and CDR2 YFSETQ come from the germline V gene. The CDR3 runs to 15 residues. V gave up 1 base and J gave up 5 bases, with 15 bases separating them. The CDR3 here is CASSLRSSMGTEAFF. The DNA of the CDR3 is TGCGCCAGCAGCTTGCGGAGTTCAATGGGAACTGAAGCTTTCTTT. Based on the CDR3 plus reference TRBV5-1 and TRBJ1-1, the full variable domain is KAGVTQTPRYLIKTRGQQVTLSCSPISGHRSVSWYQQTPGQGLQFLFEYFSETQRNKGNFPGRFSGRQFSNSRSEMNVSTLELGDSALYLCASSLRSSMGTEAFFGQGTRLTVV.

This chain links TRBV3-1 with TRBJ1-4; TRBD1 is a possible D gene (5 bases). The CDR3 is 17 amino acids. The germline V gene encodes CDR1 LGHDT and CDR2 YNNKEL (reference sequence). V lost 5 bases and J lost 6, with 22 bases in between. CDR3: CASSARAAGTSDEKLFF. The CDR3 DNA reads TGTGCCAGCAGCGCCAGAGCAGCGGGGACTTCGGATGAAAAACTGTTTTTT.

There are a few counts of this clonotype. This chain connects TRBV20-1 to TRBJ2-1; 7 nucleotides align to TRBD2. Germline V gene sequence: CDR1 DFQATT, CDR2 SNEGSKA (reference sequence). The CDR3 covers 14 residues. Trimming at V came to 6 bases and at J to 4 bases, leaving 9 bases not matched to a gene. The CDR3 loop is CSAEGRDYYNEQFF. The CDR3 nucleotides read TGCAGTGCCGAGGGTAGGGACTATTACAATGAGCAGTTCTTC.